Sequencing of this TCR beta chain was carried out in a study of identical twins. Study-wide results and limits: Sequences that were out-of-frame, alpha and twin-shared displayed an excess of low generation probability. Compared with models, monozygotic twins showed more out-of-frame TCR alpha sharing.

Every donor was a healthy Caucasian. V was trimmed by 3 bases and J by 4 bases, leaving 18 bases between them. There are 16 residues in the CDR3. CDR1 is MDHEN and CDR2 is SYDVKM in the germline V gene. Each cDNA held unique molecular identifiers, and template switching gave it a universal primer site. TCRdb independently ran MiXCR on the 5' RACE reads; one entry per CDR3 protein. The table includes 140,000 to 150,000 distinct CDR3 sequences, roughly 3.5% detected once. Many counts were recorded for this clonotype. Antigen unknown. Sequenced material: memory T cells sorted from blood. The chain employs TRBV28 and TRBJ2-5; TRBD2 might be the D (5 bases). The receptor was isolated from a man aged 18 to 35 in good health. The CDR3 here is CASSLMTPGEGETQYF. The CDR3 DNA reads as TGTGCCAGCAGTTTGATGACCCCGGGTGAGGGAGAGACCCAGTACTTC. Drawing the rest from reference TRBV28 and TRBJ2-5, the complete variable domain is DVKVTQSSRYLVKRTGEKVFLECVQDMDHENMFWYRQDPGLGLRLIYFSYDVKMKEKGDIPEGYSVSREKKERFSLILESASTNQTSMYLCASSLMTPGEGETQYFGPGTRLLVL.